Presented here are 5 T cell receptor beta chains from one specimen sequenced in a study of CD8+CD57+ T cells in acquired aplastic anemia. CDR3 and TCR beta VDJ profiling relied on a genomic DNA template. TCRdb analysed the reads with MiXCR anew, one entry per CDR3 protein. The table has 200,000 to 250,000 distinct CDR3 sequences, 65% seen once. Previously, flow cytometry had revealed CD8+CD57+ cell expansion in the patients chosen for sequencing. The sequenced sample was sorted CD4+, CD8+, or CD8+CD57+ T cells (not recorded which) from PBMCs. These receptor sequences come from a human donor with aplastic anemia.

The rearrangement uses TRBV27 and TRBJ2-3; D gene ambiguous. The germline CDR1 and CDR2 sequences are MNHEY and SMNVEV (reference sequence). The ends were cut back, 5 bases at V and 5 bases at J, with 8 bases in the middle. CDR3 length: 12 residues. CDR3 nucleotide sequence: TGTGCCAGCAGTATCTCGGGAGATACGCAGTATTTT. Its protein product is CASSISGDTQYF.

This clonotype was seen ten or more times. This chain links TRBV10-3 with TRBJ2-1; TRBD2 agrees at 7 bases. Trimming at V came to 2 bases and at J to 5 bases, leaving 12 bases not matched to a gene. The CDR3 is 17 amino acids. Germline-derived CDR1 and CDR2 are ENHRY and SYGVKD. CDR3 region: CAISEGFGGGGNNEQFF. The CDR3 nucleotides are TGTGCCATCAGTGAGGGCTTTGGTGGGGGGGGAAACAATGAGCAGTTCTTC.

The gene calls are TRBV15 and TRBJ2-1, with TRBD2 identical over 12 bases. Looked up from germline, CDR1 is LNHNV and CDR2 is YYDKDF (reference sequence). With V trimmed by 3 bases and J by 3 bases, 6 bases remained unmatched. The CDR3 is made up of 17 amino acids. The CDR3 nucleotides read TGTGCCACCAGCAGCTTAGTACTAGCGGGGGGCTACAATGAGCAGTTCTTC. Its protein is CATSSLVLAGGYNEQFF.

About this clonotype itself: A read error may be the cause here, since a much bigger clone is one base away. CDR3 loop: CASRLVAARETQYF. The CDR3 DNA reads as TGTGCCAGCCGCTTAGTTGCGGCCAGGGAGACCCAGTACTTC. This rearrangement joins TRBV7-8 to TRBJ2-5; D is unresolved. This CDR3 has 14 amino acids. Germline V gives CDR1 SGHVS, CDR2 FQNEAQ.

The sample holds one count of this clonotype. The junction departs from germline at one end; a sequencing error may be responsible. This chain connects TRBV19 to TRBJ1-2; TRBD1 matches at 8 bases. Germline CDR1 and CDR2: LNHDA and SQIVND (reference sequence). The CDR3 runs 15 residues. In DNA, the CDR3 is TGTGCCAGTAGTATAGCCCGGACAGGGACCCATGGCTGCACCTTC. This gives the protein CASSIARTGTHGCTF.